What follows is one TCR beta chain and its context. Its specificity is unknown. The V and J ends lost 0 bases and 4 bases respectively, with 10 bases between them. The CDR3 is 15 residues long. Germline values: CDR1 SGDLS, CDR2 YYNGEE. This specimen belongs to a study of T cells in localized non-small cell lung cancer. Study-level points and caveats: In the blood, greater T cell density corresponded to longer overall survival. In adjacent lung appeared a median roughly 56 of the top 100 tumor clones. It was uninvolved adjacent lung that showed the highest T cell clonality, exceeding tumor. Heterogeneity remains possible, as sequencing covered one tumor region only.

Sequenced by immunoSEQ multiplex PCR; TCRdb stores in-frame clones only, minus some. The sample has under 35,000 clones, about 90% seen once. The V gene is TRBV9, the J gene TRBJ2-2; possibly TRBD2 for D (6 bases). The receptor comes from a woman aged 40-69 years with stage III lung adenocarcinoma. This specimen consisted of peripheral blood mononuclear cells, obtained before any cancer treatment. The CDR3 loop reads CASSVVAGSTGELFF. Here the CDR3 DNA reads TGTGCCAGCAGCGTAGTCGCGGGAAGCACCGGGGAGCTGTTTTTT.